This T cell receptor beta chain was captured in a study of identical twins (dated by TCRdb to the mid-2010s). Some background on the complete study: TCR alpha and beta repertoires from monozygotic twins, unrelated adults of various ages and cord blood were deep-sequenced to test whether fetal clonotypes persist. To rule out contamination, replicate twin experiments were performed at different times with different library preparation protocols.

Every donor was a healthy Caucasian. Three pairs of female monozygotic twins, all aged roughly 18 to 30 years, made up the twin cohort. CD4+ and CD8+ T cell populations were isolated with positive isolation kits from Invitrogen. Libraries were constructed by 5' RACE. This sample was sequenced with an Illumina HiSeq 2000. A universal primer binding site was introduced by template switching, and a unique molecular identifier was present in the final cDNA, enabling accurate counting of TCR cDNA molecules. First-strand cDNA for TCR alpha and beta chains was synthesized from specific primers in the conserved constant-segment region. To control for contamination, every cDNA library was double barcoded, receiving both a SMART-Mk sample barcode and Illumina barcodes. TruSeq adapter sequences and Illumina sample barcodes were added in two successive PCR steps. TCR alpha and beta cDNA libraries were sequenced on the Illumina HiSeq platform with custom primers. In the source study's methods: MiGEC processed the raw reads to extract unique molecular identifiers, while MiXCR was used to determine the CDR3 positions. For each individual, recombination models were inferred using an EM algorithm with the repgenHMM and IGoR tools. The analysis of shared clonotypes was done with the tcR package in R, with sharing normalized by the product of cloneset sizes. To study raw recombination free of thymic and clonal selection effects, out-of-frame nonproductive sequences were analyzed. TCRdb reworked the public reads: Q25 trimming with fastp, MiXCR clone assembly, productive beta chains retained. Duplicate CDR3 protein sequences are folded into a single record with the most common DNA and genes. V and J calls and clone size were set by TCRdb, not the authors. Recorded for this sample are roughly 230,000 distinct CDR3 sequences; about 9% of them occurred a single time. The ten largest account for over 2.5% of the sample.

Germline trimming: 4 bases from V, 3 bases from J; junction bases outside gene matches: 11. CDR1 is given as SGHVS and CDR2 as FNYEAQ, both from the germline V gene. The CDR3 runs 16 residues from the cysteine to the phenylalanine. Only the CDR3 DNA is retained, 48 bases long and in frame from the first base. Study-wide findings and limitations: In monozygotic twins, out-of-frame TCR alpha sharing was systematically underestimated by recombination models, although the models agreed with sharing between unrelated individuals. Abundant cord blood beta clonotypes had fewer insertions, young adult naive repertoires showed a similar but weaker trend, and memory repertoires showed no such trend. Because the same donors could not be followed over many years, the conclusions depended on cross-sectional statistical analysis. The excess sharing between twins in beta out-of-frame sequences was weaker because fewer shared sequences reduced the signal-to-noise ratio. Invariant T cells such as MAIT and iNKT could partly confound zero-insertion analyses, though diverse VJ usage argued against this for most clonotypes. Compared with coincidental sharing between unrelated individuals, out-of-frame TCR alpha sequences shared between twins showed an excess of sequences with low generation probability.

This clonotype has a handful of counts. Its antigen is unknown. Base-call qualities are not available, and no considerably larger clone is one nucleotide away. These same records also appear under a second study, on yellow fever vaccine responses in identical twins. The second study's paper adds: The T cell response to vaccination in identical twins was reported by the authors to appear partly convergent and partly personalized. The study precisely tracked vaccine-responding T cell clones in identical twins.

The chain is made from TRBV7-6 and TRBJ2-7, with 8 bases aligning to TRBD1. Sequencing was performed on CD8+ T cells sorted from blood. The sequence was collected from a woman aged 18-35 years in good health. In nucleotides, the sequence is TGTGCCAGCAGCTCAGAGGGGGCACAGGGGGGCTACGAGCAGTACTTC. It specifies CASSSEGAQGGYEQYF.